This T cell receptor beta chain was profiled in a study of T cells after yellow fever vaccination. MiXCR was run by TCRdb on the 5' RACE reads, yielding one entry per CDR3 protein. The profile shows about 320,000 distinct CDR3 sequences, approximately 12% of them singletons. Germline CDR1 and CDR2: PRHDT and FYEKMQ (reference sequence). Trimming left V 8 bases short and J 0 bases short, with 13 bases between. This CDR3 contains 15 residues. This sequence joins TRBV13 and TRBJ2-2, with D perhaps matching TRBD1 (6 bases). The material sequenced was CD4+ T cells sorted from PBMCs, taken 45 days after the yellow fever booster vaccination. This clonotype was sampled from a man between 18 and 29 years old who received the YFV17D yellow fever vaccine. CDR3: CASGGRQANTGELFF. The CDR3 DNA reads TGTGCCAGCGGTGGGAGACAGGCGAACACCGGGGAGCTGTTTTTT.